This T cell receptor (beta chain) was sequenced during a study of T-cell reconstitution after alpha-beta-depleted transplantation in children. Using unique molecular identifiers, the investigators prepared the TCRbeta library. TCRdb reprocessed the PCR reads via MiXCR and lists one record per CDR3 protein. The sample lists some 600,000 distinct CDR3 sequences; 16% were seen once. CDR1 is MGHDK, CDR2 SYGVNS, per germline. CDR3 length: 16 residues. The J segment lost 3 bases and the V segment lost 4 bases, leaving 9 bases of the junction unmatched. The sequence was collected from a human donor who donated a stem cell graft to a child with acute myeloid leukemia. The sample consisted of PBMCs from the stem cell graft donor, taken from the stem cell graft. The chain uses TRBV25-1 and TRBJ1-5, with 7 bases that match TRBD1. This CDR3 reads CASSASTGTDNQPQHF. The DNA of the CDR3 is TGTGCCAGCAGTGCCTCCACCGGGACAGACAATCAGCCCCAGCATTTT.